The source of this T cell receptor (beta chain) is a study of shared clonotypes between healthy human individuals. The overall study: Samples came from a couple of female and three male donors aged 18 to 49.

Study conclusions and caveats: Though the depth was large, rarefaction showed that sorted-subset sequencing was incomplete.

Germline CDR1 and CDR2: SGHRS and YFSETQ. V was cut by 5 bases and J by 5 bases, with 16 bases left in between. The CDR3 consists of 15 residues. Template for every sorted-subset replicate PCR totaled 200 to 250 ng DNA, 25,000 to 30,000 T cell genomes. The table came from immunoSEQ multiplex PCR; TCRdb's copy has only in-frame clones and leaves some out. The sample contains a few million clones, 93% of which appear only once. Naivety among CD8 cells was defined by CD45RO negativity and positive CCR7 selection, thereby excluding terminally differentiated effector memory CD45RA+ cells. This clone was seen just once. Its specificity is unknown.

This clonotype originated in a man younger than 35 in good health. Some clones in this sample may be carry-over from other donors' samples. The rearrangement links TRBV5-1 to TRBJ2-2, with no clear D. The sample taken for sequencing was naive CD8+ T cells from PBMCs. The CDR3 here is CASRRDGSFTGELFF. CDR3 nucleotide sequence: TGCGCCAGCAGGAGAGACGGCAGTTTTACCGGGGAGCTGTTTTTT.